A single sample is the source of the 9 T cell receptor beta chains below, sequenced in a study of blood T cell repertoires in COVID-19. TCRdb's table, derived via immunoSEQ multiplex PCR, lists solely in-frame clones and lacks some. In the table there are about 100,000 clones, around 84% of which are singletons. Sample: peripheral blood. The receptor set was obtained from a man aged 45-65 years with active or convalescent COVID-19.

This clone was observed a few times. The CDR3 reads CASSIGGSQETQYF. CDR3 DNA sequence: TGTGCCAGTAGTATAGGAGGTTCCCAAGAGACCCAGTACTTC. This sequence joins TRBV19 and TRBJ2-5; D uncertain. Germline V CDR1 and CDR2: LNHDA, SQIVND (reference sequence). The CDR3 loop spans 14 amino acids. V lost 1 base, J lost 1 base, and 7 bases lay in between. Looking up the rest from reference TRBV19 and TRBJ2-5 gives the full variable domain: DGGITQSPKYLFRKEGQNVTLSCEQNLNHDAMYWYRQDPGQGLRLIYYSQIVNDFQKGDIAEGYSVSREKKESFPLTVTSAQKNPTAFYLCASSIGGSQETQYFGPGTRLLVL.

This clone was seen more than once but under ten times. The chain joins TRBV5-1 to TRBJ1-1; D not certain. The V and J ends lost 2 bases and 10 bases respectively, with 12 bases between them. This CDR3 region has 12 residues. In germline, CDR1 is SGHRS, CDR2 YFSETQ. The CDR3 sequence: CASSLGGEGAFF. Here the CDR3 DNA reads TGCGCCAGCAGCTTAGGAGGAGAAGGAGCTTTCTTT.

In this sample, this clone turned up a few times. The rearrangement uses TRBV10-2 and TRBJ2-1; D gene ambiguous. The germline V gene has CDR1 WSHSY and CDR2 SAAADI. Trimming shortened V by 6 bases and J by 4 bases, and 10 bases separated the two germline ends. This CDR3 comprises 13 residues. The CDR3 nucleotides are TGCGCCAGCAGCCCCTACCCGTACAATGAGCAGTTCTTC. This encodes CASSPYPYNEQFF.

The V gene is TRBV10-3, the J gene TRBJ1-1, with 9 bases matching TRBD1. Germline V CDR1 and CDR2: ENHRY, SYGVKD. This CDR3 comprises 16 residues. The V segment lost 1 base and the J segment 2 bases; nucleotides outside the gene matches: 5. The CDR3 reads CAISEYGTGLNTEAFF. The DNA for the CDR3 is TGTGCCATCAGTGAGTATGGGACAGGGTTAAACACTGAAGCTTTCTTT.

V and J are TRBV15 and TRBJ2-3; D possibly corresponds to TRBD1 (5 bases). Trimming took 0 bases from V and 5 from J, leaving 12 bases between them. CDR1 LNHNV and CDR2 YYDKDF come from the germline V gene (reference sequence). The CDR3 is 15 amino acids. The CDR3 region is CATSRDRTGQDTQYF. CDR3 bases: TGTGCCACCAGCAGAGATAGGACCGGACAAGATACGCAGTATTTT.

This chain links TRBV7-9 with TRBJ1-1; D remains unclear. Trimming shortened V by 5 bases and J by 1 base, and 17 bases separated the two germline ends. The germline V gene encodes CDR1 SEHNR and CDR2 FQNEAQ (reference sequence). This CDR3 is built from 16 residues. CDR3 sequence: CASSRVRGWANTEAFF. The CDR3 DNA is TGTGCCAGCAGCCGTGTCCGGGGATGGGCGAACACTGAAGCTTTCTTT.

This chain connects TRBV11-2 to TRBJ2-5, with D possibly being TRBD2 (6 bases). Per the germline V gene, CDR1 is SGHAT and CDR2 is FQNNGV. The CDR3 consists of 18 residues. V was pared by 6 bases and J by 4 bases, with 27 bases between. CDR3 sequence reads: CASRPGRGRGLARETQYF. CDR3 DNA sequence: TGTGCCAGCAGACCAGGAAGAGGGCGGGGATTGGCAAGAGAGACCCAGTACTTC.

The V gene is TRBV19, the J gene TRBJ1-5; 9 bases match TRBD1. J was trimmed by 7 bases and V by 5 bases; bases with no gene match: 9. The CDR3 is made up of 15 amino acids. Germline V gene sequence: CDR1 LNHDA, CDR2 SQIVND (reference sequence). The CDR3 sequence: CASSFGDREKQPQHF. The CDR3 nucleotides read TGTGCCAGTAGTTTTGGGGACAGGGAGAAGCAGCCCCAGCATTTT. The full variable domain, rest sourced from reference TRBV19 and TRBJ1-5, is DGGITQSPKYLFRKEGQNVTLSCEQNLNHDAMYWYRQDPGQGLRLIYYSQIVNDFQKGDIAEGYSVSREKKESFPLTVTSAQKNPTAFYLCASSFGDREKQPQHFGDGTRLSIL.

V and J are TRBV5-1 and TRBJ2-5; no firm D call. The CDR3 consists of 14 residues. Germline lookup yields CDR1 SGHRS and CDR2 YFSETQ. Trimming pared 2 bases from V and 1 base from J, leaving 9 bases between. The chain's CDR3 is CASSLLPGQETQYF. The CDR3 DNA sequence: TGCGCCAGCAGCTTATTGCCGGGCCAAGAGACCCAGTACTTC.